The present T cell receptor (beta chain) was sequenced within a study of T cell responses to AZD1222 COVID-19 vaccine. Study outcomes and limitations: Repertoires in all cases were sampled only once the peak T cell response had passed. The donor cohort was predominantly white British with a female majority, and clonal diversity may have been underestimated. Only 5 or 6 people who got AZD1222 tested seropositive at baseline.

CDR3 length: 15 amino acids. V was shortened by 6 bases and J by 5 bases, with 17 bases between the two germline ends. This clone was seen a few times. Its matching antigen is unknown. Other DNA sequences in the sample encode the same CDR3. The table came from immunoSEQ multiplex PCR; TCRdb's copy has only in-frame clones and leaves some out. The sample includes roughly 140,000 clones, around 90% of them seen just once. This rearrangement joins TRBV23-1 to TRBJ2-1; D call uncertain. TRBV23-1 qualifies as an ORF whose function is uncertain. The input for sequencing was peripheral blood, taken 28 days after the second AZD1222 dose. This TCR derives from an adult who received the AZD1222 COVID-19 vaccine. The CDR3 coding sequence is TGCGCCAGCAGCCACTGTGTTGATGGGGACAATGAGCAGTTCTTC. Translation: CASSHCVDGDNEQFF.